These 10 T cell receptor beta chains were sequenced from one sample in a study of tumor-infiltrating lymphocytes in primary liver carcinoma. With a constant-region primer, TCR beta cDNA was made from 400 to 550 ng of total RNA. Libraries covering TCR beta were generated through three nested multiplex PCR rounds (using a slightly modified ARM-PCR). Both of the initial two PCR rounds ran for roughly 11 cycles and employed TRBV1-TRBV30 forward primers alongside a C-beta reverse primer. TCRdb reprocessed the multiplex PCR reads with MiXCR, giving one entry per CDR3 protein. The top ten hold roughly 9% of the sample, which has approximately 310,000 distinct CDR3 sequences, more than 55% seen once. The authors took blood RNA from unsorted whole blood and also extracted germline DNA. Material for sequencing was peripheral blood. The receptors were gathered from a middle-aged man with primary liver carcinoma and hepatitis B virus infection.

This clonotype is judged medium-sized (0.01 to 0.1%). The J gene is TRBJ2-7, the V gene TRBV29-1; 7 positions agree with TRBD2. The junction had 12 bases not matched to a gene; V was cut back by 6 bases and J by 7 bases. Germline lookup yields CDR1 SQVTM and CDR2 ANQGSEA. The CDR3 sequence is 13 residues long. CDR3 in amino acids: CSVTGTGRGEQYF. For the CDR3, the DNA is TGCAGCGTAACCGGGACGGGGAGGGGAGAGCAGTACTTC.

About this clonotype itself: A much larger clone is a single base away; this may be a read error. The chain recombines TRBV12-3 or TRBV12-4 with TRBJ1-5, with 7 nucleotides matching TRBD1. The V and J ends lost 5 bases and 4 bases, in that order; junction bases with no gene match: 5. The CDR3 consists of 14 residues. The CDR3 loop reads CASSGSGGNQPQHF. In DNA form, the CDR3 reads TGTGCCAGCAGTGGCTCAGGGGGGAATCAGCCCCAGCATTTT.

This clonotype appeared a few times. This chain's CDR3 is CASSYNQPQHF. The CDR3 DNA reads TGTGCCAGCAGCTACAATCAGCCCCAGCATTTT. This rearrangement joins TRBV5-8 to TRBJ1-5; unclear D gene. The CDR3 runs 11 residues. V was trimmed by 3 bases and J by 3 bases, leaving 1 base between them. CDR1 is SGHTS and CDR2 is YDEGEE in the germline V gene.

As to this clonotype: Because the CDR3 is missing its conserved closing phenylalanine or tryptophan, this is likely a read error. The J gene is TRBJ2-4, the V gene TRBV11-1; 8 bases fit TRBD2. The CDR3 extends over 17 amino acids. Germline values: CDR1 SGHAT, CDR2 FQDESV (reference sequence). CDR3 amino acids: CASSFPGTSGTRNIQYL. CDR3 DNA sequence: TGTGCTAGCAGCTTTCCCGGGACTAGTGGGACCAGAAACATTCAGTACTTA.

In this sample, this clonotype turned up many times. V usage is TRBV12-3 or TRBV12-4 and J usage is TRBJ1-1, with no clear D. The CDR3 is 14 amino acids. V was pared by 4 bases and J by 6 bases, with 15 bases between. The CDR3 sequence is CASSSMGGSAEAFF. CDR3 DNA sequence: TGTGCCAGCAGTTCGATGGGCGGGAGCGCTGAAGCTTTCTTT.

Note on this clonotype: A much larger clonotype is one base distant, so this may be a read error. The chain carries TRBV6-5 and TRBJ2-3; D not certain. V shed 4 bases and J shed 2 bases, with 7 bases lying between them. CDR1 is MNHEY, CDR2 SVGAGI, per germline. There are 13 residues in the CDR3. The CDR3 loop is CASSSHDTDTQYF. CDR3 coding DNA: TGTGCCAGCAGTTCCCATGACACAGATACGCAGTATTTT.

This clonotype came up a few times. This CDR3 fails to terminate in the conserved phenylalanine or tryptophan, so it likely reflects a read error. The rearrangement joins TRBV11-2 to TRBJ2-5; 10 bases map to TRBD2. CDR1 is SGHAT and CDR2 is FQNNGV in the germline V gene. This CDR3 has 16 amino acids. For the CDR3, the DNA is TGTGCCAGCAGCTTAGGTTCTAGCGGGAGTGGAGAGATCCAGTACCTC. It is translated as CASSLGSSGSGEIQYL.

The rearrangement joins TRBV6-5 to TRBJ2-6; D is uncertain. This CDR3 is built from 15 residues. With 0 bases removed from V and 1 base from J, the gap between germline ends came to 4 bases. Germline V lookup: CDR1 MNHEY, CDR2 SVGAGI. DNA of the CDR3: TGTGCCAGCAGTTACTCGCAATCTGGGGCCAACGTCCTGACTTTC. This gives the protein CASSYSQSGANVLTF.

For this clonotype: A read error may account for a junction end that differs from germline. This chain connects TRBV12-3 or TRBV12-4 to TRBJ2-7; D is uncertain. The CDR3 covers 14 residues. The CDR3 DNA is TGTGCCAGCAGTTTAACAATACGTGGCTACGAGCAGTGCTTC. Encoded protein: CASSLTIRGYEQCF.

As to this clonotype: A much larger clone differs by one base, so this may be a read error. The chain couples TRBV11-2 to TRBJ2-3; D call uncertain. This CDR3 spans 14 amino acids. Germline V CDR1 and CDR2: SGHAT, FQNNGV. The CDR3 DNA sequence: TGTGTCAGCAGCTTAGATGTCCCCACAGATACGCAGTATTTT. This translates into CVSSLDVPTDTQYF.